This TCR beta chain was identified during a study of T cell responses to AZD1222 COVID-19 vaccine (dated by TCRdb to the early 2020s). Looking at the study overall: A total of about 240 trial participants underwent TCR sequencing, of whom 200 to 220 received two doses of AZD1222 and around 26 received two doses of the MenACWY control vaccine. Trial participants were enrolled by age into subgroups of 18-55, 56-69 and 70-plus years, and about 150, 27 and 61 TCR-sequenced participants, respectively, were included in these subgroups.

In regard to this clone: The antigen this receptor binds is unknown. Per-base quality was not reported, and no clone a single base away is much larger than it.

The CDR3, cysteine through phenylalanine, is 15 amino acids long. Only the CDR3 part of the read is kept: 45 bases, read in frame from the first base. The junction carries 10 bases between V and J, which are trimmed by 1 base and 4 bases respectively. The germline V gene yields SGHVS for CDR1 and FNYEAQ for CDR2. The research as a whole found: No day 14 peak-response samples were available, so repertoires were characterized only after the peak T cell response. Reportedly, almost half of the unique spike-specific TCRs recognized epitopes lying outside the regions that are mutated in the B.1.351 and B.1.1.7 variants. The vaccine-associated CD4 TCRs covered the entire spike protein, and the dominant responses fell in regions 160-218 and 743-854. Most participants were white British and females outnumbered males, and the authors suggested that clonal diversity may have been underestimated. Spike-specific TCR breadth and depth rose significantly after two AZD1222 doses compared with day 0 and with MenACWY recipients. The 56-69-year group was small, and its depth increase did not reach significance, likely because of low power. Conclusions about previously exposed vaccinees are limited because only five to seven AZD1222 recipients were SARS-CoV-2 seropositive at baseline.

The CDR3 regions of human TCRbeta chains were analyzed by immunosequencing. The paper's data handling went like this. Repertoire TCRs were checked for matches against a reference library of SARS-CoV-2-specific TCRs that had been generated using the MIRA antigen-specificity platform. Breadth was defined as the fraction of unique TCRs that were SARS-CoV-2-associated. Depth was defined as the fraction of total T cells that were SARS-CoV-2-associated. Each spike-specific TCR was assigned to its reactive spike region and to a CD4 or CD8 class using the MIRA data. Log10-transformed breadth and depth values were compared by one-way ANOVA with Sidak's multiple comparisons tests. TCRdb obtained this table from immuneACCESS and retained in-frame rearrangements with V and J assigned. These tables miss some clones; where compared with another copy, unresolved V genes account for less than half of the shortfall, and the remainder is unexplained. V and J calls and clone size follow that table, whereas D and trimming were derived from the DNA. Present in this sample are 70,000 to 95,000 clones, 85% to 90% of which were seen just once. The ten largest make up roughly 2.8% of the sample.

The sample's time point, from its label and the paper: baseline before first vaccination. The meaning of the sample's treatment or condition label: meningococcal conjugate vaccine given as trial control. Samples from vaccinated people were obtained from the UK trials COV001 and COV002, which included a single-blind randomized controlled phase 2/3 trial of AZD1222 (ChAdOx1 nCoV-19) in healthy adults. For TCRbeta chain sequencing, PBMC samples from trial participants were taken at day 0 and at day 28 after the second dose. Sequencing used peripheral blood, obtained on day 0 of MenACWY control vaccination. Rearrangement joined TRBV7-6 to TRBJ1-4; confidence is insufficient to name the D gene. The clonotype comes from an adult in good health. For the CDR3, the sequence is CASSLEPGNNEKLFF. The nucleotide sequence is given as TGTGCCAGCAGCTTAGAACCGGGGAATAATGAAAAACTGTTTTTT. The CDR3, completed at both ends by the reference TRBV7-6 and TRBJ1-4 genes, gives the full variable domain GAGVSQSPRYKVTKRGQDVALRCDPISGHVSLYWYRQALGQGPEFLTYFNYEAQQDKSGLPNDRFSAERPEGSISTLTIQRTEQRDSAMYRCASSLEPGNNEKLFFGSGTQLSVL.